This T cell receptor beta chain was sequenced during a study of blood T cell repertoires in COVID-19. Profiled with immunoSEQ multiplex PCR; TCRdb holds only in-frame clones, not every one. Of about 50,000 clones in the sample, 85% are singletons; the top ten hold 5.9%. Sequenced: peripheral blood. The TCR comes from a woman aged 55-70 years with acute or convalescent COVID-19.

The CDR3 reads CATIGEGRGGYTF. DNA for the CDR3: TGTGCCACCATCGGCGAAGGGAGGGGAGGCTACACCTTC. The V call is TRBV5-6, the J call TRBJ1-2; a weak D match, TRBD1 (5 bases). The CDR3 is made up of 13 amino acids. V was pared by 9 bases and J by 8 bases, with 20 bases between. Per germline, CDR1 SGHDT and CDR2 YYEEEE. Using reference TRBV5-6 and TRBJ1-2 for the parts outside the CDR3, the full variable domain is DAGVTQSPTHLIKTRGQQVTLRCSPKSGHDTVSWYQQALGQGPQFIFQYYEEEERQRGNFPDRFSGHQFPNYSSELNVNALLLGDSALYLCATIGEGRGGYTFGSGTRLTVV.